This T cell receptor (beta chain) was identified in a study of neurological immune-mediated disorders. TCRdb redid the calling of the 5' RACE reads with MiXCR, one entry per CDR3 protein. Seen here are more than 25,000 distinct CDR3 sequences, 15% to 20% observed once, and the top ten hold around 5.2%. Time point denoted: technical triplicate 3. CDR3 length: 19 residues. The germline gives CDR1 SGHDN, CDR2 FVKESK. The ends were cut back, 3 bases at V and 6 bases at J, with 30 bases in the middle. This clonotype has a count of ten or more. J is TRBJ2-7 and V is TRBV14; TRBD2 is a possible D gene (7 bases). The receptor was isolated from a female donor with HTLV-1-associated myelopathy (HAM/TSP). Sequencing input: CD4+ T cells from blood. This CDR3 reads CASSHLQRGGASKFFEQYF. The CDR3, as DNA: TGTGCCAGCAGCCACCTCCAACGAGGGGGGGCGTCCAAGTTTTTCGAGCAGTACTTC.